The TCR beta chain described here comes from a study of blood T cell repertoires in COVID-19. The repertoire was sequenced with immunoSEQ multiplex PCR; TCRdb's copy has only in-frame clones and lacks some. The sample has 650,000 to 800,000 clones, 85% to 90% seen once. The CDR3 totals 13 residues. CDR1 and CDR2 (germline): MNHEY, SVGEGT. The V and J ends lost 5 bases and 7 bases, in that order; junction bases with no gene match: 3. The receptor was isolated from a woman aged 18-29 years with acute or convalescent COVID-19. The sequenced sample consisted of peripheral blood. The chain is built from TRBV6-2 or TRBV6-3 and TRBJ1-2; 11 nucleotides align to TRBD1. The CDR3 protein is CASSTGQGGGYTF. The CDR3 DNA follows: TGTGCCAGCAGTACGGGACAGGGGGGTGGCTACACCTTC.